A single T cell receptor (beta chain) is shown here with its context. Its antigen remains unidentified. Read coverage stops 3 residues before the CDR3 terminus; the germline J gene supplies the remainder. Germline CDR1 SEHNR, CDR2 FQNEAQ (reference sequence). This CDR3 region has 14 residues. This record belongs to a study of T cells in women clearing cervical HPV infection. Study summary: Controls were women whose single incident HPV16 infection cleared within 12 months without precancer or cancer. Cases' blood sampling followed lesion detection by median approximately 150 days (90 to 200).

TCRdb's table, derived via immunoSEQ multiplex PCR, lists solely in-frame clones and lacks some. Recorded here are 15,000 to 20,000 clones; the top ten clones represent about 15%. Notes on the study in general: TRBV6-7 abundance was lower in cases than controls (around 0.1% versus 0.15%).

Specimen: blood buffy coat. The source of this sequence is a woman aged 18 to 75 with a cervical HPV16 infection that either progressed to CIN3+ or cleared (not recorded which). V gene TRBV7-9 combines with J gene TRBJ2-2; 10 bases fit TRBD2. Partial CDR3 DNA: TGTGCCAGCGTAGTCGGGGCTAGCGGGGGCCGG. Its protein is CASVVGASGGR. The complete CDR3 sequence is CASVVGASGGRLFF.